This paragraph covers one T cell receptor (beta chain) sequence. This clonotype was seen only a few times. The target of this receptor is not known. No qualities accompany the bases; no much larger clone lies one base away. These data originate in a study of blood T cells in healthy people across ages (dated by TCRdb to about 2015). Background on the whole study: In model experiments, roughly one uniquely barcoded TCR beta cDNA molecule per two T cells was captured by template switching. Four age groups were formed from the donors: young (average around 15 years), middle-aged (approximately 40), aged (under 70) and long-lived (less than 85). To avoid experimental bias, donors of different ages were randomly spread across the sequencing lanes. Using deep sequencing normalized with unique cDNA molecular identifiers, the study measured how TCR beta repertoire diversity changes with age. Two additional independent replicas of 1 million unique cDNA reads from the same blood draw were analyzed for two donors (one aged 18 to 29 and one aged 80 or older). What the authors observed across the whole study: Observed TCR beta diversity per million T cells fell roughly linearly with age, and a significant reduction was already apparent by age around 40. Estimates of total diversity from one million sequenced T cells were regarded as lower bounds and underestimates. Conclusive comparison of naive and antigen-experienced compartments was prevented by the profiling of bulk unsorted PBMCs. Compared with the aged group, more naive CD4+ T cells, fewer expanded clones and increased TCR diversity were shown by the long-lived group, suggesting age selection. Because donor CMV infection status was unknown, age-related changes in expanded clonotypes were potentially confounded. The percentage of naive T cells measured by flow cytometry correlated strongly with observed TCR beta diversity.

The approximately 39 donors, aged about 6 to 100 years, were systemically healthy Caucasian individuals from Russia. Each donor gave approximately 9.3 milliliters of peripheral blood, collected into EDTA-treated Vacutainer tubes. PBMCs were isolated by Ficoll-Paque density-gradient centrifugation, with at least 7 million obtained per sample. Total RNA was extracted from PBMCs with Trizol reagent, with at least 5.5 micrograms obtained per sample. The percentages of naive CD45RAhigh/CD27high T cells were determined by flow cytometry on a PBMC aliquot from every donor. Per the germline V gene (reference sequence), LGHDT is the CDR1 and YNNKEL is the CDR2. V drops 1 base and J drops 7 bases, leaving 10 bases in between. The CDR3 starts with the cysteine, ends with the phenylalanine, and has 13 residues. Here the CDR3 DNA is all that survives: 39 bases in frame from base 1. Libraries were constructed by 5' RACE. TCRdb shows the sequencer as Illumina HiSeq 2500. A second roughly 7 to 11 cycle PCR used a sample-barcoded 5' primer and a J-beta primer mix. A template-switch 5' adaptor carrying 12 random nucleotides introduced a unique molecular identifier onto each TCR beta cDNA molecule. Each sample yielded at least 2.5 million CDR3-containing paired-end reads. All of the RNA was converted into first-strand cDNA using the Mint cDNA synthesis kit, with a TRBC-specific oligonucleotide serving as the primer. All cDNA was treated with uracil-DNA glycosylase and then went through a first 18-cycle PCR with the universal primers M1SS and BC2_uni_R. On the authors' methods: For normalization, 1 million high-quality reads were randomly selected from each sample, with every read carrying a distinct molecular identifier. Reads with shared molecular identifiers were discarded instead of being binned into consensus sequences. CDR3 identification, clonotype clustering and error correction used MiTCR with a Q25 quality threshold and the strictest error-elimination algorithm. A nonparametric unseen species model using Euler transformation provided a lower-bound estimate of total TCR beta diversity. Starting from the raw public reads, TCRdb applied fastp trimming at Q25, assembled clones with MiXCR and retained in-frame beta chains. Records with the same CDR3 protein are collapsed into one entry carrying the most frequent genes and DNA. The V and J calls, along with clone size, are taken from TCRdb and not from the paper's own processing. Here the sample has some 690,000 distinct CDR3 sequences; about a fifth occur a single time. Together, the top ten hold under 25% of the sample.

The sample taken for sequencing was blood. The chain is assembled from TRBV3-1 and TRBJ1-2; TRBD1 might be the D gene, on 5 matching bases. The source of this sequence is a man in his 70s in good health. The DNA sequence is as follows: TGTGCCAGCAGCCAAGGGATCAGGGTTGGCTACACCTTC. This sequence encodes CASSQGIRVGYTF.